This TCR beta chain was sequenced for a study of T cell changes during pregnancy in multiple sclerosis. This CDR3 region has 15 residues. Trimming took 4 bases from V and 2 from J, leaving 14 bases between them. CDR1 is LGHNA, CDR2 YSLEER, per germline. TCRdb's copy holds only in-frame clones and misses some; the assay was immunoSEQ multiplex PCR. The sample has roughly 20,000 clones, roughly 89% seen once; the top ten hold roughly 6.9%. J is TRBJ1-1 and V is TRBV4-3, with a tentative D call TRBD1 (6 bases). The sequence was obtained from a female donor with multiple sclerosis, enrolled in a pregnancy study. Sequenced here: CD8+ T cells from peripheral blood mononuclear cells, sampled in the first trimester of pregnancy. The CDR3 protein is CASSLAGTPNTEAFF. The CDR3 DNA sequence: TGCGCCAGCAGCCTAGCCGGGACACCAAACACTGAAGCTTTCTTT.